This T cell receptor (beta chain) is drawn from a study of blood T cell repertoires in COVID-19. In the study overall: Collection of acute and convalescent COVID-19 samples took place in the United States, Italy and Spain.

This CDR3 spans 14 amino acids. Germline lookup yields CDR1 LNHDA and CDR2 SQIVND (reference sequence). V lost 3 bases and J lost 6, with 13 bases in between. Authors' data handling: Nucleated cell number was recorded as an estimate derived from reference gene primer amplification. TCRdb's copy holds only in-frame clones and misses some; the assay was immunoSEQ multiplex PCR. V, J and clone size are taken as reported in that table, and D and trimming were inferred from the DNA itself. This repertoire shows 200,000 or so clones, approximately 92% found once; its top ten account for approximately 2.3%.

The specimen was PBMCs or T cells enriched from blood (not recorded which). The receptor comes from a woman in her forties with acute COVID-19. This chain links TRBV19 with TRBJ2-3; possibly TRBD2 for D (6 bases). CDR3 sequence reads: CASSIEASVDTQYF. Here the CDR3 DNA reads TGTGCCAGTAGTATTGAGGCTAGCGTGGATACGCAGTATTTT. The variable domain in full, with the rest retrieved from reference TRBV19 and TRBJ2-3, is DGGITQSPKYLFRKEGQNVTLSCEQNLNHDAMYWYRQDPGQGLRLIYYSQIVNDFQKGDIAEGYSVSREKKESFPLTVTSAQKNPTAFYLCASSIEASVDTQYFGPGTRLTVL.